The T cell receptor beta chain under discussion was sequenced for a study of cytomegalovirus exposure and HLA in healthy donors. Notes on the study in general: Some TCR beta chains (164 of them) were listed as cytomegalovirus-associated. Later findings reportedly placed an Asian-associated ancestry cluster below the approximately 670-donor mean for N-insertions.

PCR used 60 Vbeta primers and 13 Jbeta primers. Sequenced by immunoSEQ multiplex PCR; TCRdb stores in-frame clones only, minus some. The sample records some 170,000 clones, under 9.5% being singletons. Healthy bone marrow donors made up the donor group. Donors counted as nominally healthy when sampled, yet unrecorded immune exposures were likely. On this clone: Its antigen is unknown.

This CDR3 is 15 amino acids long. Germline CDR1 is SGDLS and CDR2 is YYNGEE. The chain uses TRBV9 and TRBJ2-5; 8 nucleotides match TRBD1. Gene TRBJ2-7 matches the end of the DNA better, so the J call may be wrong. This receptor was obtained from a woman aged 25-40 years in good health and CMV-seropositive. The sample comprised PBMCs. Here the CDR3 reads CASSPQLTGDDEQYF. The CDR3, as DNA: TGTGCCAGCAGCCCCCAATTGACAGGGGACGACGAGCAGTACTTC.